This T cell receptor (beta chain) is from a study of chemoradiotherapy in HPV16-positive cancers. Study information: Functional T-cell assays on a couple of HPV16-positive patients' cells defined candidate HPV-specific clones and common TCR motifs.

Germline-derived CDR1 and CDR2 are SNHLY and FYNNEI. CDR3 length: 12 amino acids. Trimming removed 1 base at V and 1 base at J, with 1 base between. Data came from immunoSEQ multiplex PCR; TCRdb stores just in-frame clones and leaves some out. The data show some 29,000 clones, 93% seen once. On this clone itself: The antigen is undetermined.

Study conclusions and caveats: During treatment, candidate HPV-specific clones and E7-related motifs expanded in tumor. HPV-specific T cells were functionally defined from only a couple of HPV16-positive patients.

V and J are TRBV2 and TRBJ1-1; D is unresolved. The clonotype comes from a human donor with HPV-associated anogenital cancer. The input for sequencing was blood, taken from a patient who underwent chemoradiotherapy. The CDR3 nucleotides are TGTGCCAGCAGTGAAGGGAACACTGAAGCTTTCTTT. Its translation: CASSEGNTEAFF.